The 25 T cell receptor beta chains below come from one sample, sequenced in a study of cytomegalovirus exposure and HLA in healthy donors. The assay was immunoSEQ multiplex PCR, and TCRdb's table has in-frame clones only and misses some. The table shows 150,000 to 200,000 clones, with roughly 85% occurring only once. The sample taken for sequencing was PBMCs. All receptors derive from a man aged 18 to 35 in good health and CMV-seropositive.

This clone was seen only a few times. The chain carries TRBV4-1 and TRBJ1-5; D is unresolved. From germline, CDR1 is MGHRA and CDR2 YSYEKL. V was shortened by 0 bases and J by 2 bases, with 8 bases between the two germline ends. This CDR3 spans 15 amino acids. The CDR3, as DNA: TGCGCCAGCAGCCAAGAGGCGGTCGGCAATCAGCCCCAGCATTTT. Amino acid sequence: CASSQEAVGNQPQHF.

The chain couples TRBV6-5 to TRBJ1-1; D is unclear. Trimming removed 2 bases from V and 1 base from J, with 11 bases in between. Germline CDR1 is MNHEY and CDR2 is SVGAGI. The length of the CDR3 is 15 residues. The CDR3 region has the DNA TGTGCCAGCAGTTACAGTAATAGCGGGAACACTGAAGCTTTCTTT. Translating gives CASSYSNSGNTEAFF.

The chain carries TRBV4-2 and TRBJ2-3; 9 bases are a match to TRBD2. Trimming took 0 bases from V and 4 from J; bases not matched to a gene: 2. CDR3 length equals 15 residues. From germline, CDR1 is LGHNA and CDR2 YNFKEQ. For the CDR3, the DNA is TGTGCCAGCAGCCAAGAAGGCGGGGGGGCAGATACGCAGTATTTT. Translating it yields CASSQEGGGADTQYF.

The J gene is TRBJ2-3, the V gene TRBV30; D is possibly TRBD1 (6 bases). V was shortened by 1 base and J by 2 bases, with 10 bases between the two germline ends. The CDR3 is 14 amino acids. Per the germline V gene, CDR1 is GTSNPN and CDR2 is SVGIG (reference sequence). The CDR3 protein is CAWSAGALTDTQYF. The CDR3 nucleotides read TGTGCCTGGAGTGCAGGGGCGCTCACAGATACGCAGTATTTT.

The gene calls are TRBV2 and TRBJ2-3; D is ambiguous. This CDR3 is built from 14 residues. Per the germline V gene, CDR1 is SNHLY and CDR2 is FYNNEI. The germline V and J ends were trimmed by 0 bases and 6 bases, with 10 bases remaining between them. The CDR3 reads CASSEALLSDTQYF. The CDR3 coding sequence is TGTGCCAGCAGTGAAGCTCTATTATCCGATACGCAGTATTTT.

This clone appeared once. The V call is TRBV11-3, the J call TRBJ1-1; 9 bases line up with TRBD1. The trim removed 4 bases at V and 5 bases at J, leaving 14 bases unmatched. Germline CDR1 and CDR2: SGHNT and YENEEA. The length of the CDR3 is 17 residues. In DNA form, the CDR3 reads TGTGCCAGCAGCTCCCCGGAACAACAGGGGGCGCGAACTGAAGCTTTCTTT. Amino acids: CASSSPEQQGARTEAFF.

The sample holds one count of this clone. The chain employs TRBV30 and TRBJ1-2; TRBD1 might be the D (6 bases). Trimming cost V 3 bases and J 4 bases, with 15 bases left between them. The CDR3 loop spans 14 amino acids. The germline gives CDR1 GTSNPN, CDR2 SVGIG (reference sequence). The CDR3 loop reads CAWSREGHLYGYTF. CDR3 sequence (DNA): TGTGCCTGGAGCCGAGAGGGACACCTCTATGGCTACACCTTC.

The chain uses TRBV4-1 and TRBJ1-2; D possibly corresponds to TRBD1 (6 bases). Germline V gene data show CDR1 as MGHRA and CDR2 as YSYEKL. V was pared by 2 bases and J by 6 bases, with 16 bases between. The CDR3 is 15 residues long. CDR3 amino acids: CASSQRQVPSDGYTF. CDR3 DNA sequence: TGCGCCAGCAGCCAAAGACAGGTGCCCTCTGATGGCTACACCTTC.

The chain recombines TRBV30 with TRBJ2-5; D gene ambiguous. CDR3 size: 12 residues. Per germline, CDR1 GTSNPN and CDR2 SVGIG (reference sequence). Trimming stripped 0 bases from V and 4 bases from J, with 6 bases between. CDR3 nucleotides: TGTGCCTGGAGTGTACTACGAGAGACCCAGTACTTC. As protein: CAWSVLRETQYF.

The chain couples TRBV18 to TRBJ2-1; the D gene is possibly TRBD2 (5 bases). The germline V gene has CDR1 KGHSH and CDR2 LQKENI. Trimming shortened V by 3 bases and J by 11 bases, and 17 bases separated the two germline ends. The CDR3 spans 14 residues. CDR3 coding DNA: TGTGCCAGCTCACCGCCGCTAGCACCTTATAAGCAGTTCTTC. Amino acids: CASSPPLAPYKQFF.

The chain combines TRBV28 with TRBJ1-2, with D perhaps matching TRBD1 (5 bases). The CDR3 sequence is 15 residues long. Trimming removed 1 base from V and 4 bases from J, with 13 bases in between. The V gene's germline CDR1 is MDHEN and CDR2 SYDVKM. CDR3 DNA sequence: TGTGCCAGCAGTTTATCCCTTGACAGAACCTATGGCTACACCTTC. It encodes CASSLSLDRTYGYTF.

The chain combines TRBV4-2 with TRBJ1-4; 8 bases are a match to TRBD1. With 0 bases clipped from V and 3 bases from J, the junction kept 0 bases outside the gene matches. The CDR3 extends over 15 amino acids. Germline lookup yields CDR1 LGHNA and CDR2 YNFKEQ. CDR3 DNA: TGTGCCAGCAGCCAAGAGACAGGGGCTAATGAAAAACTGTTTTTT. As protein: CASSQETGANEKLFF.

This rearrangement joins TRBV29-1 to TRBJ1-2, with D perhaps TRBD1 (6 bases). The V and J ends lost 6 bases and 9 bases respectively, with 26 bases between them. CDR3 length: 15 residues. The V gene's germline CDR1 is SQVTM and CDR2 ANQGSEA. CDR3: CSVGEGDIGRQSYTF. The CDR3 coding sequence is TGCAGCGTCGGGGAGGGGGACATTGGTCGCCAGAGCTACACCTTC.

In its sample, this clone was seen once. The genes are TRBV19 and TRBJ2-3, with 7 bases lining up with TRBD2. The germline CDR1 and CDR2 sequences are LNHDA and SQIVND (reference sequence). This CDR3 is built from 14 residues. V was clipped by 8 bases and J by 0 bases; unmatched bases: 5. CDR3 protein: CASSKAGSTDTQYF. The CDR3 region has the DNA TGTGCCAGTTCTAAAGCGGGGAGCACAGATACGCAGTATTTT.

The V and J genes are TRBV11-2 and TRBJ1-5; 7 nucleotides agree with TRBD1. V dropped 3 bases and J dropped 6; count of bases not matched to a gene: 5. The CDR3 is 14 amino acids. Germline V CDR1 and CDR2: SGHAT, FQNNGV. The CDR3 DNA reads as TGTGCCAGCAGCTTTACAGGGGTCGGTCAGCCCCAGCATTTT. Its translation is CASSFTGVGQPQHF.

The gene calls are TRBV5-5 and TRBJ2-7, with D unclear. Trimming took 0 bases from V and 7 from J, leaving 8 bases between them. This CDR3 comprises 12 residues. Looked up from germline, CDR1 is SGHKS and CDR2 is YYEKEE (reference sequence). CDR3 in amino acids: CASSLELREQYF. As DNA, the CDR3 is TGTGCCAGCAGCTTGGAACTAAGGGAGCAGTACTTC.

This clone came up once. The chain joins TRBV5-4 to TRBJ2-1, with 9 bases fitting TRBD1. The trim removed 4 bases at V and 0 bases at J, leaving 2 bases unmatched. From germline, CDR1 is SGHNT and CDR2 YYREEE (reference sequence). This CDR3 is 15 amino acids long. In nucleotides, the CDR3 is TGTGCCAGCAGCGTGGGACAGGGCTCCTACAATGAGCAGTTCTTC. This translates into CASSVGQGSYNEQFF. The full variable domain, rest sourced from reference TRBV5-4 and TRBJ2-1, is ETGVTQSPTHLIKTRGQQVTLRCSSQSGHNTVSWYQQALGQGPQFIFQYYREEENGRGNFPPRFSGLQFPNYSSELNVNALELDDSALYLCASSVGQGSYNEQFFGPGTRLTVL.

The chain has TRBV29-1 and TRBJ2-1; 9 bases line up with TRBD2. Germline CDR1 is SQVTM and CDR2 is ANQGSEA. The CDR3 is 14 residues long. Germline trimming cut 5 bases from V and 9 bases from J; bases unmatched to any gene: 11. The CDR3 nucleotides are TGCAGCGTTCGGAGCGGGGGGCCTTTCAGTGAGCAGTTCTTC. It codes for CSVRSGGPFSEQFF.

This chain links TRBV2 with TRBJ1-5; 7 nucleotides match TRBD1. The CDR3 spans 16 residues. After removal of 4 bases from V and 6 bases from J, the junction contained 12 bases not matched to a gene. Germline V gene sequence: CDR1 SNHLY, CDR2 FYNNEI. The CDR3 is CASSAGGPQTGQPQHF. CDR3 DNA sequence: TGTGCCAGCAGTGCAGGGGGACCCCAAACTGGTCAGCCCCAGCATTTT.

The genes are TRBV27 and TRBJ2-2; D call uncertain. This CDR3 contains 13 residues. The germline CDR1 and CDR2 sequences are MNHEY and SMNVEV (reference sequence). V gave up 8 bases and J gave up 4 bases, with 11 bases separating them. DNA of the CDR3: TGTGCCAGCTCCCTCGGTGGCACCGGGGAGCTGTTTTTT. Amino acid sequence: CASSLGGTGELFF.

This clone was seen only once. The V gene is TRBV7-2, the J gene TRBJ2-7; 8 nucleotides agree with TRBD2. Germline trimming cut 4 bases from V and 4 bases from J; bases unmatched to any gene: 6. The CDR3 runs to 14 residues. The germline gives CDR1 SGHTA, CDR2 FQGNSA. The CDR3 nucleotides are TGTGCCAGCAGCTCCCCCGGGGGGGCGTACGAGCAGTACTTC. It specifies CASSSPGGAYEQYF.

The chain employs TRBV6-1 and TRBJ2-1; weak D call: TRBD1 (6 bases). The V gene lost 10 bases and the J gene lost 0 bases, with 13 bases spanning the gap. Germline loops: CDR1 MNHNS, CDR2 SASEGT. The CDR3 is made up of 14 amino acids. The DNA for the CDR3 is TGTGCCACAGTCGGGACACTCTCCTACAATGAGCAGTTCTTC. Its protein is CATVGTLSYNEQFF.

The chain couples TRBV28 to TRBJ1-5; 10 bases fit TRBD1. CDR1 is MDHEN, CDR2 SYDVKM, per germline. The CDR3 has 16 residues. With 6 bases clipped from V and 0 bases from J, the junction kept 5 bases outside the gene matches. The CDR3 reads CASSRTGGGSNQPQHF. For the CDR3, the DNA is TGTGCCAGCAGCCGGACAGGGGGGGGTAGCAATCAGCCCCAGCATTTT.

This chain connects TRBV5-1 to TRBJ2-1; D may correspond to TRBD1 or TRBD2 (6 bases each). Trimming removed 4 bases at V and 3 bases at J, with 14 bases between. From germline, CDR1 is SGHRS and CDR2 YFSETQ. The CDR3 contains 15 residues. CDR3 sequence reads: CASSLGGDIYNEQFF. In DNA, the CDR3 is TGCGCCAGCAGCCTGGGGGGCGACATCTACAATGAGCAGTTCTTC.

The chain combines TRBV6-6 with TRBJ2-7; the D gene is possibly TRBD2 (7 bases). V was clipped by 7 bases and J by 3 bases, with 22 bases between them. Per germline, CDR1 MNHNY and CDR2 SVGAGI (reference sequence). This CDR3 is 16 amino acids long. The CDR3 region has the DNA TGTGCCAGCACCTGGGGGGGCGCCCGAGGCGGCTACGAGCAGTACTTC. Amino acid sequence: CASTWGGARGGYEQYF.